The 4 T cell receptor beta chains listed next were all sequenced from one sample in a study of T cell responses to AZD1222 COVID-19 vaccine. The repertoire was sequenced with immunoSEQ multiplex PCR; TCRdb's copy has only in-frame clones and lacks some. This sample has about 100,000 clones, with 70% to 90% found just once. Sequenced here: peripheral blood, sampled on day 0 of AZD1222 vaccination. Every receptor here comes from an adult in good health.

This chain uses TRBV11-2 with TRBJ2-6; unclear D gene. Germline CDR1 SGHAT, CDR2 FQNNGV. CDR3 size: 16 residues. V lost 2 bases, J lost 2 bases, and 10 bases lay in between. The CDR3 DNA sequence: TGTGCCAGCAGCTTACTTTGGGCTACTGGGGCCAACGTCCTGACTTTC. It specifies CASSLLWATGANVLTF.

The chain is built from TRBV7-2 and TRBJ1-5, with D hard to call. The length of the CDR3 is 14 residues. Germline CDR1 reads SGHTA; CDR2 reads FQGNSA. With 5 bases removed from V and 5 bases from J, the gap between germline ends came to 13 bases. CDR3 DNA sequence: TGTGCCAGCAGCCTAGGACGCTCCGATCAGCCCCAGCATTTT. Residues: CASSLGRSDQPQHF.

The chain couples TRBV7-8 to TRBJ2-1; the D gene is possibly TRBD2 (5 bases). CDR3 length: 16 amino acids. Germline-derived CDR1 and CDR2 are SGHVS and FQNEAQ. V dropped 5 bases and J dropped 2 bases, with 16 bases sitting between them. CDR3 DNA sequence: TGTGCCAGCAGCGGTGCTCCGGGGAGCGCCTACAATGAGCAGTTCTTC. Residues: CASSGAPGSAYNEQFF.

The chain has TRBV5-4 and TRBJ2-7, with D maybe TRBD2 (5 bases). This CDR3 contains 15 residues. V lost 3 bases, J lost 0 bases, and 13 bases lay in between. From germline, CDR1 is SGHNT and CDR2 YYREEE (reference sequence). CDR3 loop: CASSSGGKSSYEQYF. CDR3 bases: TGTGCCAGCAGCTCCGGAGGTAAGAGCTCCTACGAGCAGTACTTC.